A single sample gave rise to the 21 T cell receptor beta chains below, sequenced in a study of T cells in Graves' hyperthyroidism and ophthalmopathy. TCR beta CDR3 regions were amplified from RNA transcripts. Primed by the HTBI set, a first-round RT-PCR was run on the TCR CDR3. TCRdb re-called the multiplex PCR reads through MiXCR, storing one row per CDR3 protein. The repertoire holds around 350,000 distinct CDR3 sequences, with about 13% as singletons. Sequencing was done on a sample of blood. The receptors originated from a woman between 18 and 29 years old with Graves' hyperthyroidism.

This clonotype was counted only a few times. The chain couples TRBV20-1 to TRBJ2-7; D ambiguous. Germline loops: CDR1 DFQATT, CDR2 SNEGSKA (reference sequence). With 1 base removed from V and 0 bases from J, the gap between germline ends came to 16 bases. The CDR3 covers 16 residues. The CDR3 here is CSARVGLRQSSYEQYF. The DNA of the CDR3 is TGCAGTGCTAGAGTGGGTTTGCGCCAGAGCTCCTACGAGCAGTACTTC.

This clonotype has a count of ten or more. The chain carries TRBV3-1 and TRBJ2-7; D gene ambiguous. Looked up from germline, CDR1 is LGHDT and CDR2 is YNNKEL (reference sequence). The CDR3 spans 12 residues. Between the trimmed V and J ends, which lost 0 bases and 4 bases, there was a span of 4 bases. As DNA, the CDR3 is TGTGCCAGCAGCCAAGATGATTACGAGCAGTACTTC. It is translated as CASSQDDYEQYF.

This clonotype was recorded many times. The chain has TRBV29-1 and TRBJ2-5; 8 nucleotides align to TRBD2. The CDR3 extends over 12 amino acids. Germline V CDR1 and CDR2: SQVTM, ANQGSEA. With 5 bases clipped from V and 5 bases from J, the junction kept 4 bases outside the gene matches. CDR3 protein: CSVFSGAETQYF. CDR3 DNA sequence: TGCAGCGTTTTTAGCGGGGCTGAGACCCAGTACTTC.

CDR3 nucleotide sequence: TGTGCCAGCTCACCGCCCGGGGCCGTGAACACTGAAGCTTTCTTT. Residues: CASSPPGAVNTEAFF. V and J are TRBV18 and TRBJ1-1, with D possibly matching TRBD1 (5 bases). The V gene's germline CDR1 is KGHSH and CDR2 LQKENI. The germline V and J ends were trimmed by 3 bases and 0 bases, with 11 bases remaining between them. The CDR3 spans 15 residues.

Many counts were recorded for this clonotype. This chain joins TRBV28 and TRBJ2-1; 13 bases fit TRBD2. Per the germline V gene, CDR1 is MDHEN and CDR2 is SYDVKM. The CDR3 extends over 16 amino acids. Trimming took 5 bases from V and 8 from J; bases not matched to a gene: 9. The CDR3 bases are TGTGCCAGCAGTATTACTAGCGGGAGGGCCGGTGATGAGCAGTTCTTC. Translating it yields CASSITSGRAGDEQFF.

In its sample, this clonotype was seen many times. The genes are TRBV7-9 and TRBJ1-2; 7 bases line up with TRBD1. V was clipped by 10 bases and J by 5 bases; unmatched bases: 19. The CDR3 spans 16 residues. CDR1 is SEHNR and CDR2 is FQNEAQ in the germline V gene (reference sequence). The CDR3 sequence is CATIPTGLPPSYGYTF. The CDR3, as DNA: TGTGCCACCATCCCGACAGGGCTGCCGCCGTCTTATGGCTACACCTTC.

In its sample, this clonotype was seen many times. This rearrangement joins TRBV5-1 to TRBJ2-1, with 9 nucleotides matching TRBD2. The germline V gene has CDR1 SGHRS and CDR2 YFSETQ. The V gene end was trimmed by 0 bases and the J gene end by 6 bases; junction bases not matched to a gene: 4. This CDR3 region has 15 residues. CDR3 in DNA: TGCGCCAGCAGCTTGGGACTAGCGGTAGGCAATGAGCAGTTCTTC. This translates into CASSLGLAVGNEQFF.

This clonotype was counted only a few times. The junction shows a germline mismatch at one end, possibly a read error. This chain connects TRBV20-1 to TRBJ1-1; possible D gene TRBD1, 5 bases. CDR1 and CDR2 (germline): DFQATT, SNEGSKA (reference sequence). This CDR3 has 14 amino acids. The CDR3 DNA is TGCAGTGCTAGTCTCGACAGCTCGAACACTAAAGCTTTCTTT. This translates into CSASLDSSNTKAFF.

This clonotype appeared many times. This chain joins TRBV7-8 and TRBJ1-6; tentatively, D is TRBD1 (5 bases). With 3 bases removed from V and 7 bases from J, the gap between germline ends came to 16 bases. CDR3 length: 16 amino acids. Germline lookup yields CDR1 SGHVS and CDR2 FQNEAQ. Here the CDR3 DNA reads TGTGCCAGCAGCTTGCCCCAGGGAAGCGGAAATTCACCCCTCCACTTT. This encodes CASSLPQGSGNSPLHF. The full variable domain, its missing parts supplied by reference TRBV7-8 and TRBJ1-6, is GAGVSQSPRYKVAKRGQDVALRCDPISGHVSLFWYQQALGQGPEFLTYFQNEAQLDKSGLPSDRFFAERPEGSVSTLKIQRTQQEDSAVYLCASSLPQGSGNSPLHFGNGTRLTVT.

This clonotype was observed a handful of times. The V and J genes are TRBV20-1 and TRBJ2-7; 8 nucleotides align to TRBD2. Germline lookup yields CDR1 DFQATT and CDR2 SNEGSKA (reference sequence). This CDR3 region has 16 residues. V was pared by 0 bases and J by 6 bases, with 13 bases of the junction left unmatched. The CDR3 region has the DNA TGCAGTGCTAGAGATCCGAACGGGAGGGCGGGTGGCGAGCAGTACTTC. Protein sequence: CSARDPNGRAGGEQYF.

This clonotype was seen ten or more times. The rearrangement uses TRBV20-1 and TRBJ1-1; 7 bases line up with TRBD1. The CDR3 loop spans 16 amino acids. The germline gives CDR1 DFQATT, CDR2 SNEGSKA (reference sequence). Trimming cost V 3 bases and J 3 bases; bases outside gene matches: 13. The CDR3 DNA follows: TGCAGTGCTAGCCCCCTCAGACAGGGCGCGGACACTGAAGCTTTCTTT. It codes for CSASPLRQGADTEAFF.

This clonotype was found many times. This rearrangement joins TRBV13 to TRBJ2-3, with TRBD2 matching 14 bases. Germline CDR1 PRHDT, CDR2 FYEKMQ (reference sequence). This CDR3 has 17 amino acids. Losses at the gene ends were 4 bases for V and 6 bases for J; bases not matched to a gene: 9. This CDR3 is CASSSRLAGGSVDTQYF. The CDR3 nucleotides are TGTGCCAGCAGCTCCCGACTAGCGGGGGGGTCGGTTGATACGCAGTATTTT.

This clonotype was recorded many times. The chain has TRBV7-8 and TRBJ1-4; 9 nucleotides line up with TRBD1. The CDR3 loop spans 15 amino acids. Germline values: CDR1 SGHVS, CDR2 FQNEAQ. Trimming cost V 7 bases and J 7 bases; bases outside gene matches: 10. The CDR3 loop reads CASTGQGFLGEKLFF. CDR3 sequence (DNA): TGTGCCAGCACCGGACAGGGGTTCTTGGGTGAAAAACTGTTTTTT.

The chain uses TRBV6-5 and TRBJ2-5; D not certain. Germline V gene lookup returns CDR1 MNHEY and CDR2 SVGAGI. CDR3 length: 13 amino acids. Trimming removed 2 bases from V and 5 bases from J, with 9 bases in between. CDR3 in DNA: TGTGCCAGCAGTTACGGAAGTATGGAGACCCAGTACTTC. Encoded protein: CASSYGSMETQYF.

The J gene is TRBJ1-6, the V gene TRBV5-1, with D tentatively TRBD1 (5 bases). The V gene lost 5 bases and the J gene lost 7 bases, with 13 bases spanning the gap. CDR1 SGHRS and CDR2 YFSETQ come from the germline V gene. The CDR3 covers 14 residues. The CDR3 DNA reads TGCGCCAGCAGTGAAGGGGCGGAGAATTCACCCCTCCACTTT. It codes for CASSEGAENSPLHF. Full variable domain (rest looked up from reference TRBV5-1 and TRBJ1-6): KAGVTQTPRYLIKTRGQQVTLSCSPISGHRSVSWYQQTPGQGLQFLFEYFSETQRNKGNFPGRFSGRQFSNSRSEMNVSTLELGDSALYLCASSEGAENSPLHFGNGTRLTVT.

Only a few counts were recorded for this clonotype. The rearrangement uses TRBV19 and TRBJ2-2, with a tentative D call TRBD2 (5 bases). There are 12 residues in the CDR3. Germline-derived CDR1 and CDR2 are LNHDA and SQIVND (reference sequence). The V and J ends lost 6 bases and 7 bases respectively, with 9 bases between them. CDR3 sequence: CASRAAGGELFF. The CDR3 coding sequence is TGTGCCAGTAGAGCCGCGGGCGGGGAGCTGTTTTTT.

Many counts were recorded for this clonotype. This sequence joins TRBV3-1 and TRBJ2-7, with 7 bases aligning to TRBD1. The CDR3 sequence is 16 residues long. Germline V gene data show CDR1 as LGHDT and CDR2 as YNNKEL (reference sequence). Trimming cost V 3 bases and J 1 base; bases outside gene matches: 9. CDR3 sequence reads: CASSHLRDSASYEQYF. For the CDR3, the DNA is TGTGCCAGCAGCCATCTCCGGGACAGCGCATCCTACGAGCAGTACTTC.

This clonotype appeared many times. The V call is TRBV18, the J call TRBJ1-5, with D tentatively TRBD1 (5 bases). Between the trimmed V and J ends, which lost 4 bases and 0 bases, there was a span of 19 bases. This CDR3 is built from 18 residues. Per germline, CDR1 KGHSH and CDR2 LQKENI. The CDR3 nucleotides are TGTGCCAGCTCACGGGGGAGAGCGGACCTTCTTAGCAATCAGCCCCAGCATTTT. Translated, it gives CASSRGRADLLSNQPQHF.

The table lists this clonotype with many counts. The chain joins TRBV29-1 to TRBJ2-7; 8 bases line up with TRBD1. The CDR3 totals 17 residues. V gave up 3 bases and J gave up 0 bases; unmatched junction bases: 13. Germline loops: CDR1 SQVTM, CDR2 ANQGSEA. In DNA, the CDR3 is TGCAGCGTTGATGGCGGGACAGGCGGTTTCAGCTCCTACGAGCAGTACTTC. Translation gives CSVDGGTGGFSSYEQYF.

There are many counts of this clonotype. The CDR3 nucleotides read TGTGCCAGCAGCCCAGGACTAGCGGGAGTCCCTCAAGAGACCCAGTACTTC. Its protein product is CASSPGLAGVPQETQYF. The chain joins TRBV9 to TRBJ2-5; TRBD2 agrees at 13 bases. Germline values: CDR1 SGDLS, CDR2 YYNGEE. V was clipped by 4 bases and J by 2 bases; unmatched bases: 8. This CDR3 is built from 17 residues.

V and J are TRBV20-1 and TRBJ2-7, with 15 bases fitting TRBD2. The CDR3 is 19 amino acids. Germline trimming cut 2 bases from V and 7 bases from J; bases unmatched to any gene: 18. Germline CDR1 reads DFQATT; CDR2 reads SNEGSKA (reference sequence). In DNA, the CDR3 is TGCAGTGCTAGACCCCCTCCCGGGACTAGCGGGGGGTGGGTAGGGGAGCAGTACTTC. Amino acid sequence: CSARPPPGTSGGWVGEQYF.